This passage covers 30 T cell receptor beta chains from one sample sequenced in a study of T cell responses to AZD1222 COVID-19 vaccine. TCRdb's copy holds only in-frame clones and misses some; the assay was immunoSEQ multiplex PCR. The sample has some 180,000 clones; 85% to 95% are singletons. Here the sequenced sample was peripheral blood, taken on day 0 of AZD1222 vaccination. The receptor source for this set is an adult in good health.

This chain links TRBV7-6 with TRBJ1-6, with D possibly TRBD1 on 6 matching bases. The CDR3 extends over 20 amino acids. Germline values: CDR1 SGHVS, CDR2 FNYEAQ. The ends were cut back, 1 base at V and 7 bases at J, with 26 bases in the middle. This chain's CDR3 is CASSLVSEKDAGGLNSPLHF. The CDR3, as DNA: TGTGCCAGCAGCTTAGTCTCGGAGAAGGATGCTGGGGGCTTAAATTCACCCCTCCACTTT.

Comment on this clone: Other DNA variants within this sample encode the same CDR3. The chain combines TRBV19 with TRBJ2-2; TRBD1 aligns across 10 bases. The ends lost 5 bases at V and 3 bases at J; junction bases unmatched: 6. The CDR3 sequence is 16 residues long. Germline V gene sequence: CDR1 LNHDA, CDR2 SQIVND (reference sequence). CDR3 residues: CASSSRDRGYTGELFF. The DNA of the CDR3 is TGTGCCAGTAGTTCCCGGGACAGGGGCTACACCGGGGAGCTGTTTTTT.

This chain connects TRBV6-2 or TRBV6-3 to TRBJ1-1; 9 nucleotides line up with TRBD1. The CDR3 extends over 14 amino acids. Germline values: CDR1 MNHEY, CDR2 SVGEGT. With V trimmed by 6 bases and J by 4 bases, 6 bases remained unmatched. CDR3: CASSHNRGPTEAFF. CDR3 coding DNA: TGTGCCAGCAGCCATAACAGGGGGCCCACTGAAGCTTTCTTT.

The J gene is TRBJ2-5, the V gene TRBV10-3; TRBD2 matches 9 bases. This CDR3 has 15 residues. Germline trimming cut 7 bases from V and 5 bases from J; bases unmatched to any gene: 11. CDR1 is ENHRY and CDR2 is SYGVKD in the germline V gene. CDR3 region: CAINPSGGPTETQYF. For the CDR3, the DNA is TGTGCCATCAACCCCAGCGGGGGGCCCACTGAGACCCAGTACTTC.

The V gene is TRBV18, the J gene TRBJ1-1, with D maybe TRBD1 (5 bases). CDR3 length equals 15 residues. Germline V gene data show CDR1 as KGHSH and CDR2 as LQKENI. Trimming cost V 0 bases and J 0 bases, with 8 bases left between them. The CDR3 region has the DNA TGTGCCAGCTCACCACCGCAGGGTATGAACACTGAAGCTTTCTTT. Its protein is CASSPPQGMNTEAFF.

V gene TRBV5-6 combines with J gene TRBJ2-2; D might be TRBD2 (6 bases). The germline V and J ends were trimmed by 2 bases and 6 bases, with 14 bases remaining between them. The CDR3 is made up of 15 amino acids. Germline V gene lookup returns CDR1 SGHDT and CDR2 YYEEEE. CDR3 sequence reads: CASSLIAGISGELFF. The CDR3 nucleotides read TGTGCCAGCAGCTTAATTGCGGGGATCTCCGGGGAGCTGTTTTTT.

This rearrangement joins TRBV6-1 to TRBJ2-7, with D possibly TRBD1 on 6 matching bases. The germline V gene encodes CDR1 MNHNS and CDR2 SASEGT. This CDR3 contains 14 residues. The V gene lost 2 bases and the J gene lost 6 bases, with 14 bases spanning the gap. CDR3 DNA: TGTGCCAGCAGTGAAAGGGGGACCGGCAGCGAGCAGTACTTC. Its translation is CASSERGTGSEQYF.

V and J are TRBV6-5 and TRBJ2-1, with D perhaps matching TRBD1 or TRBD2 (5 bases each). Per germline, CDR1 MNHEY and CDR2 SVGAGI. V gave up 6 bases and J gave up 5 bases, with 14 bases separating them. The CDR3 has 14 residues. The CDR3 reads CASSVDWGNNEQFF. In DNA form, the CDR3 reads TGTGCCAGCAGCGTGGACTGGGGGAACAATGAGCAGTTCTTC.

The chain is built from TRBV9 and TRBJ2-2; D is unresolved. The CDR3 is made up of 12 amino acids. V was clipped by 0 bases and J by 9 bases, with 6 bases between them. Germline lookup yields CDR1 SGDLS and CDR2 YYNGEE. CDR3: CASSVGFRELFF. The CDR3 DNA is TGTGCCAGCAGCGTAGGGTTTCGGGAGCTGTTTTTT.

This chain links TRBV5-1 with TRBJ1-2, with D possibly matching TRBD1 (5 bases). CDR1 is SGHRS, CDR2 YFSETQ, per germline. V lost 0 bases and J lost 4, with 16 bases in between. The CDR3 sequence is 16 residues long. Written as DNA, the CDR3 is TGCGCCAGCAGCTTGGCGTTACAGGCCCCTGGCTATGGCTACACCTTC. It is translated as CASSLALQAPGYGYTF.

The chain uses TRBV11-2 and TRBJ2-7; D assignment may be TRBD1 or TRBD2 (6 bases each). The V gene's germline CDR1 is SGHAT and CDR2 FQNNGV. The V gene lost 4 bases and the J gene lost 6 bases, with 19 bases spanning the gap. The CDR3 totals 15 residues. The CDR3 sequence is CASSSNRGPAGEQYF. The CDR3 DNA follows: TGTGCCAGCAGCTCCAACCGGGGGCCGGCGGGCGAGCAGTACTTC.

The chain has TRBV4-1 and TRBJ1-4; D unresolved. The germline V gene has CDR1 MGHRA and CDR2 YSYEKL. Between the trimmed V and J ends, which lost 4 bases and 8 bases, there was a span of 8 bases. The CDR3 is made up of 12 amino acids. The CDR3 region has the DNA TGCGCCAGCAGCCCCTTGGGAGAAAAACTGTTTTTT. Amino acid sequence: CASSPLGEKLFF.

This clone was detected once. The chain carries TRBV18 and TRBJ2-2, with 11 bases identical to TRBD1. Trimming cost V 6 bases and J 5 bases; bases outside gene matches: 5. The CDR3 runs to 15 residues. CDR1 and CDR2 from the germline V gene are KGHSH and LQKENI. CDR3 in DNA: TGTGCCAGCTCCCTGGACAGGGGGCGGACCGGGGAGCTGTTTTTT. This translates into CASSLDRGRTGELFF.

J is TRBJ1-5 and V is TRBV2; TRBD1 might be the D (5 bases). V shed 5 bases and J shed 2 bases, with 13 bases lying between them. CDR1 and CDR2 (germline): SNHLY, FYNNEI. The CDR3 consists of 15 residues. The CDR3 DNA follows: TGTGCCAGCAGTTTAGACAGTTTAGGCAATCAGCCCCAGCATTTT. This codes for CASSLDSLGNQPQHF.

Here the CDR3 DNA reads TGTGCCTGGAGTGTACGGCAGAATCGCGGGGAGCTGTTTTTT. Its translation is CAWSVRQNRGELFF. The chain employs TRBV30 and TRBJ2-2; D gene ambiguous. CDR1 GTSNPN and CDR2 SVGIG come from the germline V gene (reference sequence). Trimming left V 0 bases short and J 7 bases short, with 12 bases between. The CDR3 contains 14 residues.

The V gene is TRBV7-6, the J gene TRBJ2-2; 10 bases are a match to TRBD1. The germline gives CDR1 SGHVS, CDR2 FNYEAQ. The CDR3 covers 16 residues. V was clipped by 4 bases and J by 0 bases; unmatched bases: 2. CDR3 coding DNA: TGTGCCAGCAGCTCCGGGACAGGGGCGAACACCGGGGAGCTGTTTTTT. This gives the protein CASSSGTGANTGELFF.

The V gene is TRBV19, the J gene TRBJ1-1; 11 positions match TRBD1. The CDR3 sequence is 14 residues long. With V trimmed by 9 bases and J by 5 bases, 8 bases remained unmatched. Germline loops: CDR1 LNHDA, CDR2 SQIVND (reference sequence). The CDR3: CASGQGARGTEAFF. The CDR3 coding sequence is TGTGCCAGCGGACAGGGGGCGCGAGGGACTGAAGCTTTCTTT.

V is TRBV4-1 and J is TRBJ1-6; TRBD1 might be the D (6 bases). The V and J ends lost 1 base and 7 bases respectively, with 17 bases between them. The length of the CDR3 is 17 residues. The germline CDR1 and CDR2 sequences are MGHRA and YSYEKL. CDR3 DNA: TGCGCCAGCAGCCAAGGTACAGGGTCCGGCGTAAATTCACCCCTCCACTTT. Residues: CASSQGTGSGVNSPLHF.

This rearrangement joins TRBV13 to TRBJ1-1, with 7 bases fitting TRBD1. Germline lookup yields CDR1 PRHDT and CDR2 FYEKMQ (reference sequence). J was trimmed by 0 bases and V by 5 bases; bases with no gene match: 9. The length of the CDR3 is 16 residues. Here the CDR3 reads CASSPRTGSMNTEAFF. CDR3 DNA sequence: TGTGCCAGCAGCCCTCGGACAGGTAGCATGAACACTGAAGCTTTCTTT.

The rearrangement uses TRBV19 and TRBJ1-1, with 8 bases lining up with TRBD1. The CDR3 is 14 amino acids. The germline V gene encodes CDR1 LNHDA and CDR2 SQIVND (reference sequence). V was clipped by 7 bases and J by 2 bases; unmatched bases: 6. The DNA of the CDR3 is TGTGCCAGTACCGGGACAGGTGCTAACACTGAAGCTTTCTTT. This sequence encodes CASTGTGANTEAFF.

The chain employs TRBV10-2 and TRBJ2-7; D is uncertain. This CDR3 comprises 12 residues. Germline V CDR1 and CDR2: WSHSY, SAAADI. V was clipped by 4 bases and J by 0 bases, with 4 bases between them. The CDR3 sequence: CASSAISYEQYF. The CDR3 coding sequence is TGCGCCAGCAGTGCCATCTCCTACGAGCAGTACTTC.

The V and J genes are TRBV28 and TRBJ1-1; 12 bases map to TRBD1. Germline CDR1 and CDR2: MDHEN and SYDVKM. The CDR3 length is 16 residues. The V and J ends lost 0 bases and 6 bases, in that order; junction bases with no gene match: 5. In DNA form, the CDR3 reads TGTGCCAGCAGTTTATGGGGACAGGGGGCGCGCGCTGAAGCTTTCTTT. Protein product: CASSLWGQGARAEAFF.

This chain uses TRBV5-6 with TRBJ2-2, with D possibly TRBD1 on 7 matching bases. Germline loops: CDR1 SGHDT, CDR2 YYEEEE. V lost 0 bases and J lost 2, with 14 bases in between. This CDR3 contains 17 residues. The chain's CDR3 is CASSLEGGTANTGELFF. The CDR3 DNA sequence: TGTGCCAGCAGCTTGGAGGGCGGGACAGCAAACACCGGGGAGCTGTTTTTT. Full variable domain (outside the CDR3, taken from reference TRBV5-6 and TRBJ2-2): DAGVTQSPTHLIKTRGQQVTLRCSPKSGHDTVSWYQQALGQGPQFIFQYYEEEERQRGNFPDRFSGHQFPNYSSELNVNALLLGDSALYLCASSLEGGTANTGELFFGEGSRLTVL.

The chain carries TRBV14 and TRBJ1-2; no reliable D call. This CDR3 is 12 amino acids long. V was pared by 1 base and J by 4 bases, with 4 bases between. Germline CDR1 SGHDN, CDR2 FVKESK. DNA of the CDR3: TGTGCCAGCAGCCAAGTTTCCTATGGCTACACCTTC. This sequence encodes CASSQVSYGYTF.

Comments on this clone: This sample also contains other DNA sequences that code for the same CDR3. The J gene is TRBJ1-2, the V gene TRBV12-3 or TRBV12-4; a possible D gene is TRBD1 (5 bases). V lost 5 bases and J lost 4, with 5 bases in between. The CDR3 runs to 11 residues. The CDR3 protein is CASSTGYGYTF. CDR3 sequence (DNA): TGTGCCAGCAGTACAGGCTATGGCTACACCTTC.

The J gene is TRBJ1-2, the V gene TRBV2; no clear D gene. Germline V lookup: CDR1 SNHLY, CDR2 FYNNEI. V lost 4 bases and J 2 bases, leaving 8 bases between the germline ends. There are 13 residues in the CDR3. In nucleotides, the CDR3 is TGTGCCAGCAGTGGGACGGTGAACTATGGCTACACCTTC. Amino acids: CASSGTVNYGYTF.

The chain combines TRBV3-1 (or the pseudogene TRBV3-2) with TRBJ1-1; 8 bases map to TRBD1. This CDR3 spans 14 amino acids. Germline V gene sequence: CDR1 LGHDT, CDR2 YNNKEL (reference sequence). The ends lost 3 bases at V and 1 base at J; junction bases unmatched: 1. The CDR3 here is CASSHGQGNTEAFF. The CDR3 bases are TGTGCCAGCAGCCATGGACAGGGGAACACTGAAGCTTTCTTT.

The chain joins TRBV28 to TRBJ1-6, with D maybe TRBD1 (5 bases). This CDR3 has 14 amino acids. V lost 3 bases, J lost 9 bases, and 12 bases lay in between. Germline CDR1 MDHEN, CDR2 SYDVKM. The CDR3 DNA sequence: TGTGCCAGCAGTTTCGGGGGAGGAGGTTCACCCCTCCACTTT. It is translated as CASSFGGGGSPLHF.

This clone has just one count. The chain's CDR3 is CASSFPGDRSTNYGYTF. The CDR3, as DNA: TGTGCCAGCAGTTTCCCCGGCGACAGGAGCACTAACTATGGCTACACCTTC. J is TRBJ1-2 and V is TRBV6-2 or TRBV6-3, with D possibly being TRBD1 (6 bases). V was trimmed by 4 bases and J by 0 bases, leaving 18 bases between them. This CDR3 contains 17 residues. The germline CDR1 and CDR2 sequences are MNHEY and SVGEGT.

The chain recombines TRBV24-1 with TRBJ2-1; 8 bases are shared with TRBD2. This CDR3 is built from 16 residues. From germline, CDR1 is KGHDR and CDR2 SFDVKD. J lost 4 bases, V lost 9 bases, and 13 bases had no gene match. CDR3 amino acids: CATGTSGGEGYNEQFF. The CDR3 coding sequence is TGTGCCACCGGAACCAGCGGGGGAGAAGGGTACAATGAGCAGTTCTTC.